This T cell receptor (beta chain) comes out of a study of T-cell reconstitution after alpha-beta-depleted transplantation in children. TCRbeta library preparation incorporated unique molecular identifiers. TCRdb recomputed calls from the PCR reads with MiXCR, one row per CDR3 protein. The data show some 640,000 distinct CDR3 sequences, roughly 17% seen once. This clonotype was counted only a few times. The CDR3 totals 13 residues. Germline V gene lookup returns CDR1 LNHNV and CDR2 YYDKDF (reference sequence). The ends were cut back, 3 bases at V and 5 bases at J, with 10 bases in the middle. This clonotype was sampled from a human donor who donated a stem cell graft to a child with acute myeloid leukemia. The gene calls are TRBV15 and TRBJ2-5; the D gene is possibly TRBD1 (5 bases). This specimen was PBMCs from the stem cell graft donor, taken from the stem cell graft. CDR3 nucleotide sequence: TGTGCCACCAGCAGCCAGGGAATGGAGACCCAGTACTTC. It is translated as CATSSQGMETQYF.